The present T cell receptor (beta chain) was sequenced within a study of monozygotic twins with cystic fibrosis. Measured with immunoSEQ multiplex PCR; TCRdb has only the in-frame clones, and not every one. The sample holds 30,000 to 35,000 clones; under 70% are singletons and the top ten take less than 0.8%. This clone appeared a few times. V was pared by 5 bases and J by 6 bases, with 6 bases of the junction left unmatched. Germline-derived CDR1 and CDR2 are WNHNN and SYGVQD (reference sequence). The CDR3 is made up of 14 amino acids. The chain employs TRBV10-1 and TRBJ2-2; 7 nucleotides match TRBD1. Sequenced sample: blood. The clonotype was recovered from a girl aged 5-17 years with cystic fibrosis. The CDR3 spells CASSRAGGAGELFF. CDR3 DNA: TGCGCCAGCAGTCGGGCAGGGGGTGCCGGGGAGCTGTTTTTT.